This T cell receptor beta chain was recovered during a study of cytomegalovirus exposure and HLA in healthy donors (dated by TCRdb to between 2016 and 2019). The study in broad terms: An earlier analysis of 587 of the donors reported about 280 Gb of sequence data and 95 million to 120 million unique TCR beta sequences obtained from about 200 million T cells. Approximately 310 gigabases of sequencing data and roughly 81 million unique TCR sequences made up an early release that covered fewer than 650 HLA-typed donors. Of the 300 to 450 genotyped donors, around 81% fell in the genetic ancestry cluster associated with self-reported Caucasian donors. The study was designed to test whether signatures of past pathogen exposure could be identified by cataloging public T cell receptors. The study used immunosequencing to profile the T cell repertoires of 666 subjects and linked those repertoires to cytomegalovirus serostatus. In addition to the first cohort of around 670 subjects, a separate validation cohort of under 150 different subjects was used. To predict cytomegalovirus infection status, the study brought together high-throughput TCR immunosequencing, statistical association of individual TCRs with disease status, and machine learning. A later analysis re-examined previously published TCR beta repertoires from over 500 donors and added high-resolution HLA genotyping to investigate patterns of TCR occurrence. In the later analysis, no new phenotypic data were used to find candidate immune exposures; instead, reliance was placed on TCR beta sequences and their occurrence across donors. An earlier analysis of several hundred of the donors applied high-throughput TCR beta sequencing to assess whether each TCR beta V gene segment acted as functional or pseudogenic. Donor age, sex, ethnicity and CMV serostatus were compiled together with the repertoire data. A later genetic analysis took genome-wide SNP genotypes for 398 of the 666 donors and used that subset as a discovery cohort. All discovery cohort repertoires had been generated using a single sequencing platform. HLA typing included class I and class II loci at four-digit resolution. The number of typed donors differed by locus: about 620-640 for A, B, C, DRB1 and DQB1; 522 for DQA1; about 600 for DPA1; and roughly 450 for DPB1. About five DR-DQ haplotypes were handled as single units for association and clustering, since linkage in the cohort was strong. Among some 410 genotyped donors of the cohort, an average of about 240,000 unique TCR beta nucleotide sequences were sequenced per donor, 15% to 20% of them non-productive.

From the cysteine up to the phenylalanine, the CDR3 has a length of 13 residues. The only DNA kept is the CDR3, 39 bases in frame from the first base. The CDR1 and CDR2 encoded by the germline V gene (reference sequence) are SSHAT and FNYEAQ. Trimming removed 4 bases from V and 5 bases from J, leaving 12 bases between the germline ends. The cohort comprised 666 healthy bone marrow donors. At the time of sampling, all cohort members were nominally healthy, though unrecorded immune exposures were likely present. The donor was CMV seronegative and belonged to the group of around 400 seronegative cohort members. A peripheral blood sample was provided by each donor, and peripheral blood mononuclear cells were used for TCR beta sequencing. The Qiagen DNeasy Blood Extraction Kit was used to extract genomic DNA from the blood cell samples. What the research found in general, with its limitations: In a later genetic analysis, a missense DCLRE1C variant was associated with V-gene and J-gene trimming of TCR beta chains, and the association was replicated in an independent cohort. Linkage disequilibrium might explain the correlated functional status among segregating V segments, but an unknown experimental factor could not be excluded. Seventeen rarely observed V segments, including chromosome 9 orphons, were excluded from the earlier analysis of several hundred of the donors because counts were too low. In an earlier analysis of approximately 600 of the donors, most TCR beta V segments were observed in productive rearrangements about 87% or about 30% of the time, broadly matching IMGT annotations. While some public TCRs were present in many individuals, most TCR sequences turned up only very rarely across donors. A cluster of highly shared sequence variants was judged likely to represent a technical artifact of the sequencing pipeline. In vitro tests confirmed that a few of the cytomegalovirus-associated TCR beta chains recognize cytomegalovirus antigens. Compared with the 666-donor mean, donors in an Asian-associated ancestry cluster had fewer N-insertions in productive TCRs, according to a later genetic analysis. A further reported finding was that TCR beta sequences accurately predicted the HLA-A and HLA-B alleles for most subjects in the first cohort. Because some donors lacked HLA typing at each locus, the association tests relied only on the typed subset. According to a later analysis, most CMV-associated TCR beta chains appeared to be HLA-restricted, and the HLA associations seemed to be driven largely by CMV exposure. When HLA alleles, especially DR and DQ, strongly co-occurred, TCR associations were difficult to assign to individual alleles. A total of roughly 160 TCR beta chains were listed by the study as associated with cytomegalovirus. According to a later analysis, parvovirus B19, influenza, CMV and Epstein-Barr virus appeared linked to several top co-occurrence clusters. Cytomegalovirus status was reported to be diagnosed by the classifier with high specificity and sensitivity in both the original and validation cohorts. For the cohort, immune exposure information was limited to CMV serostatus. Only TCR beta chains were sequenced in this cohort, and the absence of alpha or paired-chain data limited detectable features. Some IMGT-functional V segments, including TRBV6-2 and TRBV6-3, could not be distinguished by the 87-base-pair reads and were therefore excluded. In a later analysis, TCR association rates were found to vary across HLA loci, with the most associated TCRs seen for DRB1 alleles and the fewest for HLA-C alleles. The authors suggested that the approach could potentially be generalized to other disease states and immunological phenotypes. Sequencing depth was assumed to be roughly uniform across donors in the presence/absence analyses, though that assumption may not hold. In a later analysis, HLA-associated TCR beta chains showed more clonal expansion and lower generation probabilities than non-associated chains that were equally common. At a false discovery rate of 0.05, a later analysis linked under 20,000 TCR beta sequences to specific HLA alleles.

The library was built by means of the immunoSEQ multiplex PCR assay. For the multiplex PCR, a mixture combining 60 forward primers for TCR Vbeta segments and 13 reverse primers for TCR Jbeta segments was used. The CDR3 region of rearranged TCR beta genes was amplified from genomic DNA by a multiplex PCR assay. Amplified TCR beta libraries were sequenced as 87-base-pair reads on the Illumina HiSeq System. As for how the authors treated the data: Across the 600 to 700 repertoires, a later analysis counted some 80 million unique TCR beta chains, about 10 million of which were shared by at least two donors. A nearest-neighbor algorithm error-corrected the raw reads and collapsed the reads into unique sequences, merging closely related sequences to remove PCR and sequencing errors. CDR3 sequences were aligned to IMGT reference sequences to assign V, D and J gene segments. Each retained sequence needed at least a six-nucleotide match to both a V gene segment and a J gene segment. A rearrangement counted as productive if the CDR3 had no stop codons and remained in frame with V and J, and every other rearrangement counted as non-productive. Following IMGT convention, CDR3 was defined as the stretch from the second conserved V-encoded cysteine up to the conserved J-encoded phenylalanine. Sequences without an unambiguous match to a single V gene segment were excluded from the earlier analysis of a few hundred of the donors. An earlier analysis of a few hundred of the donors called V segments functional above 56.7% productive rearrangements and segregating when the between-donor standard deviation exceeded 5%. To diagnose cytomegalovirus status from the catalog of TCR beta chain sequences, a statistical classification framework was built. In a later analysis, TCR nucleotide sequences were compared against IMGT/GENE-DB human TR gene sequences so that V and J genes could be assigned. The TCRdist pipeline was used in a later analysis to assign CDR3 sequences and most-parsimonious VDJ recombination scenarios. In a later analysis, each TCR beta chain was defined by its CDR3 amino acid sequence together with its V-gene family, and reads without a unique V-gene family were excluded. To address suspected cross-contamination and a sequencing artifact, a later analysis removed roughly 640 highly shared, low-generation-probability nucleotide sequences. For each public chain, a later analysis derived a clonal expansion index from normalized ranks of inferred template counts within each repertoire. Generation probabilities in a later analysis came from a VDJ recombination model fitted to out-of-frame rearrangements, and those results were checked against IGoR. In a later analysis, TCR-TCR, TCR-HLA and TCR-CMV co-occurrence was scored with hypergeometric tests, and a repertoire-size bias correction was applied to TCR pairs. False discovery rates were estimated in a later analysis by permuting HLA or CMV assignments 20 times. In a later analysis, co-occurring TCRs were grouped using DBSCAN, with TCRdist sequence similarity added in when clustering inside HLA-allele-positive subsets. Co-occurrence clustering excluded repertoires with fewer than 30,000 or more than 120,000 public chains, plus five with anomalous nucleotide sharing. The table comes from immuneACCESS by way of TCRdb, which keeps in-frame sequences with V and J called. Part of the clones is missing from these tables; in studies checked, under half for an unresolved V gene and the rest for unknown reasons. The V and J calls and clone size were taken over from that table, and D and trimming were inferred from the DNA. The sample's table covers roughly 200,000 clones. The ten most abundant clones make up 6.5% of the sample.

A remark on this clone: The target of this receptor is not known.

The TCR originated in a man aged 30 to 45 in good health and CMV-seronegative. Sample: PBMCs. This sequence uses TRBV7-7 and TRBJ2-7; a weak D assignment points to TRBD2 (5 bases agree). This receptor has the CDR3 CASSSPGLNEQYF. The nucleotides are TGTGCCAGCAGCTCCCCCGGACTGAACGAGCAGTACTTC.